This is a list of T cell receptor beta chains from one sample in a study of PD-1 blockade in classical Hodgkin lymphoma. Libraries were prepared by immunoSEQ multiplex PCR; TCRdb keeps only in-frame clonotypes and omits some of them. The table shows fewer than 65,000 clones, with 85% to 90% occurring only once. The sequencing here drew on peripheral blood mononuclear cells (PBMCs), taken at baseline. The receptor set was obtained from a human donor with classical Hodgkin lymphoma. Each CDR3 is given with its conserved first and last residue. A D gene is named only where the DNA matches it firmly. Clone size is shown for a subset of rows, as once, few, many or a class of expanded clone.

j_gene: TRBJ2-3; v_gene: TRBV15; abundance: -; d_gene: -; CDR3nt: TGTGCCACCAGCAGAGATAATAGGGCCACAGATACGCAGTATTTT; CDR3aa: CATSRDNRATDTQYF
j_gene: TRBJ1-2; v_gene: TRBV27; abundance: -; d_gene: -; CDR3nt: TGTGCCAGCAGTTTATTAGGTGGGGCAGTTGGCTACACCTTC; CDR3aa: CASSLLGGAVGYTF
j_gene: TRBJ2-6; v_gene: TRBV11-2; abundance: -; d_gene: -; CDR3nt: TGTGCCAGCAGCTCCTGGGGAGCTGGGGCCAACGTCCTGACTTTC; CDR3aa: CASSSWGAGANVLTF
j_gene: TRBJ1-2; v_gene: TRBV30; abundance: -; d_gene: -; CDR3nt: TGTGCCTGGACGGGCCCTTTCGGCTACACCTTC; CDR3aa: CAWTGPFGYTF
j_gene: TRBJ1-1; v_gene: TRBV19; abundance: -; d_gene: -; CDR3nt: TGTGCCAGTATCGGACTTACGGCTGAAGCTTTCTTT; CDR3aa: CASIGLTAEAFF
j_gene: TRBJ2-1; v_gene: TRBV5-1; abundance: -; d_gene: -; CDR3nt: TGCGCCAGCAGCCGAAGAGCGGCAGGGGTCTCCAATGAGCAGTTCTTC; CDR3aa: CASSRRAAGVSNEQFF
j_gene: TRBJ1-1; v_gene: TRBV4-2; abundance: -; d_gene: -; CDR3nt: TGTGCCAGCAGCCAAGGGGGGATGGACATTTTGGGAAACACTGAAGCTTTCTTT; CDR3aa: CASSQGGMDILGNTEAFF
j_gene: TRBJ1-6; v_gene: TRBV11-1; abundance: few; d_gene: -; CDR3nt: TGTGCCAGCAGCCCCCGACCAGGGAGTGGATCACCCCTCCACTTT; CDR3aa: CASSPRPGSGSPLHF
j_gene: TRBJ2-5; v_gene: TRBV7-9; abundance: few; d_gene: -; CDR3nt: TGTGCCAGCAGCCGTCACCCGGGTCCGAACCCGGAGACCCAGTACTTC; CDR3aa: CASSRHPGPNPETQYF
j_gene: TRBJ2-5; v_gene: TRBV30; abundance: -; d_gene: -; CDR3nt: TGTGCCTGGACAGGCCAAGAGACCCAGTACTTC; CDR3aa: CAWTGQETQYF
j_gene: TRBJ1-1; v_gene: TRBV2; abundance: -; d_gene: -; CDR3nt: TGTGCCAGCAGTCTAAGTTGGAACACTGAAGCTTTCTTT; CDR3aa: CASSLSWNTEAFF